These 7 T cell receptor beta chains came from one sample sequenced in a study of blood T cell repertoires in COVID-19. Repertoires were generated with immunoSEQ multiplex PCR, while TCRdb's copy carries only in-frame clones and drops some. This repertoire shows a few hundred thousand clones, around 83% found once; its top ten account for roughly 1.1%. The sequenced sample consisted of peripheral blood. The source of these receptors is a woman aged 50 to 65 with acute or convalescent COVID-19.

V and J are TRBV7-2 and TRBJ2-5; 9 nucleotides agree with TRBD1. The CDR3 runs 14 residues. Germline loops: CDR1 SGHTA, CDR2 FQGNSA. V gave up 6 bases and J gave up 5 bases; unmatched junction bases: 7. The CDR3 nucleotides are TGTGCCAGCAGGAAGGGACAGGGCGACGAGACCCAGTACTTC. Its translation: CASRKGQGDETQYF. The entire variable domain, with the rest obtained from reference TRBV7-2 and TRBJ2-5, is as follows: GAGVSQSPSNKVTEKGKDVELRCDPISGHTALYWYRQSLGQGLEFLIYFQGNSAPDKSGLPSDRFSAERTGGSVSTLTIQRTQQEDSAVYLCASRKGQGDETQYFGPGTRLLVL.

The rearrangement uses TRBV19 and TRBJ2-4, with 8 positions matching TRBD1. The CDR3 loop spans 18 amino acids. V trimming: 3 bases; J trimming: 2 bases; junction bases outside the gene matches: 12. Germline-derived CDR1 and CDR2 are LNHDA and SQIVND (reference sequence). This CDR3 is CASSIANRGSGPKNIQYF. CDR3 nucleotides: TGTGCCAGTAGTATCGCGAACAGGGGGTCGGGGCCCAAAAACATTCAGTACTTC. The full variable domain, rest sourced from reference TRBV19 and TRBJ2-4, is DGGITQSPKYLFRKEGQNVTLSCEQNLNHDAMYWYRQDPGQGLRLIYYSQIVNDFQKGDIAEGYSVSREKKESFPLTVTSAQKNPTAFYLCASSIANRGSGPKNIQYFGAGTRLSVL.

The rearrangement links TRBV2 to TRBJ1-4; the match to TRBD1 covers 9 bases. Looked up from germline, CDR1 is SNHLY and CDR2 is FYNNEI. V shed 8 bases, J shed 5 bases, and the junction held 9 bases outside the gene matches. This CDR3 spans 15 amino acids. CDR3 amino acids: CASDSGTGSNEKLFF. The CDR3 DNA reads TGTGCCAGCGATTCCGGGACAGGGTCAAATGAAAAACTGTTTTTT.

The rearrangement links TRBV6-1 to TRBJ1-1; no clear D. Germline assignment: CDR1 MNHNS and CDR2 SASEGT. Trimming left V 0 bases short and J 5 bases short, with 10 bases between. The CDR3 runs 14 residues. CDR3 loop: CASSEALRETEAFF. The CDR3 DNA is TGTGCCAGCAGTGAAGCGTTGAGGGAAACTGAAGCTTTCTTT.

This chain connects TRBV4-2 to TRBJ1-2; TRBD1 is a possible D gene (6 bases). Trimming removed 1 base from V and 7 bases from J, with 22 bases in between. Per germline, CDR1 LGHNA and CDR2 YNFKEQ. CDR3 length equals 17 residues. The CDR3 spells CASSQVGGGQNPIGYTF. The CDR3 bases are TGTGCCAGCAGCCAAGTGGGCGGGGGCCAAAACCCCATTGGCTACACCTTC.

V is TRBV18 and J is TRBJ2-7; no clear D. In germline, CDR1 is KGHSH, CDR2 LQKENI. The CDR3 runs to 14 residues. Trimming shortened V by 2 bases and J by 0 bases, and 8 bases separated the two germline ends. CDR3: CASSPAGGSYEQYF. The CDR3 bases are TGTGCCAGCTCACCAGCTGGCGGCTCCTACGAGCAGTACTTC.

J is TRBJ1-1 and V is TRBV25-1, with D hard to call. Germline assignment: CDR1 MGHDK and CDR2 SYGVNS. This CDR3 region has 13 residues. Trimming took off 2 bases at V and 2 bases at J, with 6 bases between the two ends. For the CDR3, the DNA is TGTGCCAGCAGTGAAGGTACAAACACTGAAGCTTTCTTT. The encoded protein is CASSEGTNTEAFF.